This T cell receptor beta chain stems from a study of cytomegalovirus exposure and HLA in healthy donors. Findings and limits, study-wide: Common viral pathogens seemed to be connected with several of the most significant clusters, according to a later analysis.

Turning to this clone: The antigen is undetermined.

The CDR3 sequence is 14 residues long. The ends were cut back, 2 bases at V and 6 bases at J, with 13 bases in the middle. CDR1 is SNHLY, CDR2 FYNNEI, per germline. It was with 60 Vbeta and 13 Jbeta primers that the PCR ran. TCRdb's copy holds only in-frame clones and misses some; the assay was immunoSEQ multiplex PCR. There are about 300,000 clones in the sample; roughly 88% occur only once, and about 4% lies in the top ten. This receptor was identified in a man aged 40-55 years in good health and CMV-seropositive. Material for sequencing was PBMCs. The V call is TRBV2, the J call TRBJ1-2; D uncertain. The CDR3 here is CASSETAVSNGYTF. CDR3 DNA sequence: TGTGCCAGCAGTGAAACCGCAGTGTCCAATGGCTACACCTTC.